One and the same sample provided the 18 T cell receptor beta chains below, sequenced in a study of cytomegalovirus exposure and HLA in healthy donors (TCRdb year 2017). Library preparation used the immunoSEQ multiplex PCR assay. A mixture of 60 forward primers for TCR Vbeta segments and 13 reverse primers for TCR Jbeta segments was used in the multiplex PCR. TCRdb stores this immuneACCESS table with in-frame sequences only. Part of the clones is absent; in the studies checked, under half of the shortfall reflects unresolved V genes, and no reason is known for the rest. In all, the sample holds roughly 170,000 clones, and 77% of those were seen once. The top ten hold under 2% of the sample. Sequenced: PBMCs. The receptors derive from a woman in her 30s in good health and CMV-seronegative.

The V gene is TRBV15, the J gene TRBJ1-1; D possibly corresponds to TRBD1 (5 bases). Trimming left V 0 bases short and J 7 bases short, with 12 bases between. This CDR3 spans 14 amino acids. Germline V gene data show CDR1 as LNHNV and CDR2 as YYDKDF (reference sequence). The CDR3 region has the DNA TGTGCCACCAGCAGAGATAGCGGGGCAGTTGAAGCTTTCTTT. Protein product: CATSRDSGAVEAFF.

The rearrangement joins TRBV7-3 to TRBJ2-7, with D maybe TRBD2 (7 bases). The V gene's germline CDR1 is SGHTA and CDR2 FQGTGA. This CDR3 has 15 residues. V was cut by 5 bases and J by 4 bases, with 18 bases left in between. The CDR3 DNA follows: TGTGCCAGCAGCCTGGGGGCGGGAGAACAATACGAGCAGTACTTC. It encodes CASSLGAGEQYEQYF.

The chain has TRBV19 and TRBJ1-4; no firm D call. Germline V lookup: CDR1 LNHDA, CDR2 SQIVND (reference sequence). V dropped 2 bases and J dropped 8 bases, with 9 bases sitting between them. The CDR3 consists of 13 residues. The CDR3 region is CASSIIHPEKLFF. The CDR3 DNA sequence: TGTGCCAGTAGTATAATACACCCGGAAAAACTGTTTTTT.

The chain uses TRBV27 and TRBJ2-7; 8 bases are a match to TRBD2. V lost 2 bases and J lost 5; bases outside the gene matches: 8. This CDR3 spans 15 amino acids. Germline CDR1 is MNHEY and CDR2 is SMNVEV (reference sequence). As DNA, the CDR3 is TGTGCCAGCAGTTTAACCGGGGGGGGCGGGAACGAGCAGTACTTC. Amino acids: CASSLTGGGGNEQYF.

This chain connects TRBV28 to TRBJ1-2; possibly TRBD1 for D (6 bases). Germline V gene sequence: CDR1 MDHEN, CDR2 SYDVKM. V lost 3 bases to trimming and J lost 0 bases, with 11 bases between them. This CDR3 region has 15 residues. This CDR3 is CASSFAGAANYGYTF. In nucleotides, the CDR3 is TGTGCCAGCAGTTTTGCGGGGGCAGCTAACTATGGCTACACCTTC.

The chain carries TRBV30 and TRBJ2-1; TRBD2 is a possible D gene (6 bases). The V end was cut by 5 bases, the J end by 4 bases, with 15 bases between. The length of the CDR3 is 14 residues. CDR1 and CDR2 (germline): GTSNPN, SVGIG (reference sequence). CDR3 sequence (DNA): TGTGCCTGGGGGGGGAAAAGGGGTTACAATGAGCAGTTCTTC. As protein: CAWGGKRGYNEQFF.

This clone was picked up one time. The gene calls are TRBV19 and TRBJ1-5; 11 bases agree with TRBD1. Germline V gives CDR1 LNHDA, CDR2 SQIVND (reference sequence). The CDR3 extends over 17 amino acids. V was clipped by 5 bases and J by 3 bases; unmatched bases: 9. Here the CDR3 DNA reads TGTGCCAGTAGTCAACTTGGGACAGGGGGTTCCAATCAGCCCCAGCATTTT. Translation: CASSQLGTGGSNQPQHF.

CDR3 residues: CAISDLARTEAFF. CDR3 bases: TGTGCCATCAGTGACTTGGCACGTACTGAAGCTTTCTTT. The V call is TRBV10-3, the J call TRBJ1-1; D not certain. V shed 3 bases and J shed 5 bases, with 10 bases lying between them. Germline V gene sequence: CDR1 ENHRY, CDR2 SYGVKD. The CDR3 consists of 13 residues.

The chain recombines TRBV7-9 with TRBJ2-5; maybe TRBD2 (6 bases). Germline V gene lookup returns CDR1 SEHNR and CDR2 FQNEAQ (reference sequence). Trimming pared 7 bases from V and 4 bases from J, leaving 19 bases between. The CDR3 extends over 15 amino acids. The CDR3 protein is CASMLFGGDGETQYF. The CDR3 bases are TGTGCCAGCATGCTCTTTGGCGGGGATGGAGAGACCCAGTACTTC.

The gene calls are TRBV27 and TRBJ1-1, with D possibly TRBD1 on 6 matching bases. Germline V gene data show CDR1 as MNHEY and CDR2 as SMNVEV (reference sequence). The CDR3 covers 16 residues. Trimming shortened V by 5 bases and J by 1 base, and 17 bases separated the two germline ends. The CDR3 DNA reads as TGTGCCAGCAGTACCTTCTACAGGGTCCGGAACACTGAAGCTTTCTTT. It encodes CASSTFYRVRNTEAFF.

The CDR3 DNA sequence: TGTGCCAGCAGCCTCCTTTCCGCAGGGGAAGAGACCCAGTACTTC. As protein: CASSLLSAGEETQYF. This chain connects TRBV28 to TRBJ2-5, with D possibly TRBD1 on 6 matching bases. V was shortened by 6 bases and J by 3 bases, with 17 bases between the two germline ends. The CDR3 covers 15 residues. Germline values: CDR1 MDHEN, CDR2 SYDVKM.

In its sample, this clone was seen a few times. This rearrangement joins TRBV13 to TRBJ1-2, with 7 bases that match TRBD1. Germline CDR1 is PRHDT and CDR2 is FYEKMQ (reference sequence). With V trimmed by 1 base and J by 4 bases, 3 bases remained unmatched. The CDR3 sequence is 14 residues long. Written as DNA, the CDR3 is TGTGCCAGCAGCTTAGCACAGGGGACCTATGGCTACACCTTC. Translating gives CASSLAQGTYGYTF.

The chain couples TRBV19 to TRBJ1-3; D gene uncertain. The CDR3 is made up of 15 amino acids. V shed 3 bases and J shed 2 bases, with 11 bases lying between them. Germline V gene data show CDR1 as LNHDA and CDR2 as SQIVND (reference sequence). The CDR3 DNA is TGTGCCAGTAGTATGCCCAGGTGGGCTGGAAACACCATATATTTT. Translated, it gives CASSMPRWAGNTIYF.

In its sample, this clone was seen a few times. The CDR3 reads CASSPGLPYNEQFF. The CDR3 region has the DNA TGTGCCAGCAGCCCCGGACTACCTTACAATGAGCAGTTCTTC. The chain has TRBV7-7 and TRBJ2-1, with D possibly matching TRBD2 (6 bases). Per germline, CDR1 SSHAT and CDR2 FNYEAQ (reference sequence). The CDR3 length is 14 residues. V dropped 5 bases and J dropped 4 bases, with 12 bases sitting between them.

The chain combines TRBV9 with TRBJ2-5, with D unclear. This CDR3 has 14 amino acids. Germline CDR1 and CDR2: SGDLS and YYNGEE. V was pared by 3 bases and J by 4 bases, with 13 bases between. The CDR3 DNA follows: TGTGCCAGCAGCGGCGACCGTACGGGAGAGACCCAGTACTTC. It translates to CASSGDRTGETQYF.

The V and J genes are TRBV5-5 and TRBJ1-6, with D perhaps TRBD1 (6 bases). CDR1 SGHKS and CDR2 YYEKEE come from the germline V gene (reference sequence). The length of the CDR3 is 14 residues. Trimming removed 0 bases from V and 7 bases from J, with 8 bases in between. The CDR3 DNA reads as TGTGCCAGCAGCTTGGACAGGGCAAATTCACCCCTCCACTTT. It specifies CASSLDRANSPLHF. Full variable domain (outside the CDR3, taken from reference TRBV5-5 and TRBJ1-6): DAGVTQSPTHLIKTRGQQVTLRCSPISGHKSVSWYQQVLGQGPQFIFQYYEKEERGRGNFPDRFSARQFPNYSSELNVNALLLGDSALYLCASSLDRANSPLHFGNGTRLTVT.

V and J are TRBV7-8 and TRBJ2-1; 8 nucleotides agree with TRBD2. Trimming at V came to 1 base and at J to 7 bases, leaving 9 bases not matched to a gene. The CDR3 has 16 amino acids. Germline CDR1 reads SGHVS; CDR2 reads FQNEAQ. As DNA, the CDR3 is TGTGCCAGCAGCTTAGTAGCCGGGACTAGTAGAAATGAGCAGTTCTTC. Translation gives CASSLVAGTSRNEQFF. Supplemented by reference TRBV7-8 and TRBJ2-1, the full variable domain reads GAGVSQSPRYKVAKRGQDVALRCDPISGHVSLFWYQQALGQGPEFLTYFQNEAQLDKSGLPSDRFFAERPEGSVSTLKIQRTQQEDSAVYLCASSLVAGTSRNEQFFGPGTRLTVL.

The chain is built from TRBV5-4 and TRBJ1-4; D not certain. This CDR3 region has 14 residues. The ends were cut back, 4 bases at V and 9 bases at J, with 16 bases in the middle. The germline gives CDR1 SGHNT, CDR2 YYREEE (reference sequence). CDR3 in amino acids: CASSNRVERQKLFF. Written as DNA, the CDR3 is TGTGCCAGCAGCAACCGGGTCGAGCGTCAAAAACTGTTTTTT.